The TCR beta chain described here comes from a study of blood T cell repertoires in COVID-19 (dated by TCRdb to 2019 to 2021). Background for the entire study: Collaborator samples came from the United States, Italy and Spain and covered acute and convalescent phases of COVID-19. The material from the prospective study consisted of cDNA or gDNA derived from T cells, B-cell-depleted T cells, or PBMCs. Subjects who had been exposed to COVID-19, were actively infected with it, or had recovered from it provided the deeply sampled blood TCRbeta repertoires that made up the dataset. A freely available public database, intended as a resource for researchers studying the immune response to SARS-CoV-2, is where the repertoires were released. Samples were obtained from the ongoing ImmuneRACE study (first 160 participants) and from about 1,300 subjects provided by 6 global collaborators. A de-identified subject ID, COVID-19 status, age in years and sex were almost always included in the sample metadata. Where available, HLA class I and class II types were taken from metadata supplied by the sample provider and were not determined by assay-based typing.

Results and caveats for the whole study, not just this receptor: The quantity of clinical and demographic metadata differed by source and by participant and was supplied without curation.

From its cysteine to its phenylalanine, the CDR3 spans 17 amino acids. Only CDR3 DNA is held: 51 bases, read in frame from base 1. V is cut back by 5 bases and J by 3 bases, with 11 bases in the junction unmatched. CDR1 and CDR2 were assigned from the germline V gene (reference sequence) as PRHDT and FYEKMQ. Note on this clone: Its antigen has not been determined. Base qualities are not recorded, but no much larger clone differs from it by a single base.

TCRbeta CDR3 regions were amplified from genomic DNA by means of the immunoSEQ Assay, a bias-controlled multiplex PCR. In the original analysis: The number of nucleated cells in each sample was estimated from the amplification of reference gene primers within the assay. To quantify the absolute abundance of each unique TCRbeta CDR3 rearrangement, sequence reads were collapsed and filtered. For each sample, productive Simpson clonality was calculated by taking the square root of Simpson's diversity index across productive rearrangements. In its TCRdb copy, this immuneACCESS table keeps in-frame sequences only and misses some clones. Where compared with another copy, unresolved V genes explain less than half of these, and the others have no known cause. The D gene and trimming were derived from the DNA, and the V and J assignments and clone size from that table. For this sample there are about 250,000 clones; around 92% appear just once. The ten largest clones represent about 4% of the sample.

Enrolling through a virtual design, the prospective study's participants ranged in age from roughly 18 to 89 years and lived across some 22 United States geographic areas. In the prospective study, cohorts were assigned on the basis of participant-reported clinical history obtained from a screening survey and a study questionnaire. In the prospective study, mobile phlebotomists collected whole blood, serum and a nasopharyngeal or oropharyngeal swab from each participant. Prospective study participants could optionally give additional blood draws and questionnaires over an approximately 2-month period. Blood samples from the prospective study were shipped frozen or at room temperature prior to DNA extraction.

Specimen: PBMCs or T cells enriched from blood (not recorded which). Recombination linked TRBV13 to TRBJ2-3, and 10 junction bases match TRBD2. The sequence came from a woman aged 30 to 39 with acute COVID-19. The DNA is TGTGCCAGCAGCCCCCCACGGGTAGCGGGGGGAACAGATACGCAGTATTTT. The translation is CASSPPRVAGGTDTQYF.